The rows below give T cell receptor beta chains drawn from one sample of a study of cytomegalovirus exposure and HLA in healthy donors. TCRdb's table, derived via immunoSEQ multiplex PCR, lists solely in-frame clones and lacks some. The repertoire holds roughly 190,000 clones, with about four fifths as singletons. Sequencing used PBMCs. All receptors derive from a woman between 18 and 30 years old in good health and CMV-seronegative. CDR3s include the opening cysteine and the closing phenylalanine or tryptophan. A D gene is named only where the DNA matches it firmly. Not every row has a clone size; where given, it reads once, few, many or a size class.

d_call	v_call	j_call	clone_size	cdr3_nt	cdr3_aa
-	TRBV2	TRBJ1-1	-	-	CASSSSRGPTEAFF
-	TRBV10-2	TRBJ1-1	-	TGCGCCAGCAGTGACAGAGGCAGGAACACTGAAGCTTTCTTT	CASSDRGRNTEAFF
-	TRBV27	TRBJ1-1	-	TGTGCCAGCAGTCTCCTAGGCAGTAACACTGAAGCTTTCTTT	CASSLLGSNTEAFF
-	TRBV9	TRBJ1-4	few	TGTGCCATCCTCCTCCCAGCGAGGCTTGGTGAAAAACTGTTTTTT	CAILLPARLGEKLFF
TRBD2	TRBV19	TRBJ2-2	-	TGTGCCAGTAGTGACTGGACTAGCGGGACCGGGGAGCTGTTTTTT	CASSDWTSGTGELFF
-	TRBV19	TRBJ1-3	-	TGTGCCAGTAGTATCCCACTGGACAGCACCACTGGAAACACCATATATTTT	CASSIPLDSTTGNTIYF
-	TRBV30	TRBJ1-3	once	TGTGCCTGGAGTACCGGACTCTCTGGAAACACCATATATTTT	CAWSTGLSGNTIYF
-	TRBV2	TRBJ2-7	-	TGTGCCAGCAGTGATATGAGGGCCTACGAGCAGTACTTC	CASSDMRAYEQYF
-	TRBV5-5	TRBJ1-1	-	TGTGCCAGCAGCTTGGAAGGTGGGAGGGACACTGAAGCTTTCTTT	CASSLEGGRDTEAFF
TRBD2	TRBV11-2	TRBJ2-7	-	TGTGCCAGCAGCTTATCAGCGGGAGAGATGTACGAGCAGTACTTC	CASSLSAGEMYEQYF
TRBD2	TRBV7-2	TRBJ2-3	-	TGTGCCAGCAGCGGAAGGACTAGCGGGAGCCCCGATACGCAGTATTTT	CASSGRTSGSPDTQYF
TRBD1	TRBV28	TRBJ2-7	-	TGTGCCAGCAGCCCGGACAGGGGACCCTCCTACGAGCAGTACTTC	CASSPDRGPSYEQYF
TRBD1	TRBV6-5	TRBJ1-5	-	TGTGCCAGCAGTTACTCTGGGACAGGGGGCCAGCCCCAGCATTTT	CASSYSGTGGQPQHF
-	TRBV6-5	TRBJ1-1	-	TGTGCCAGCAGACCGGGGGGGAGGGGGAACACTGAAGCTTTCTTT	CASRPGGRGNTEAFF
-	TRBV7-2	TRBJ2-3	-	TGTGCCAGCAGGGACTTAGCTCTGGCCACAGATACGCAGTATTTT	CASRDLALATDTQYF
-	TRBV19	TRBJ2-7	-	TGTGCCAGTACTTCTAGCGCGTCCTACGAGCAGTACTTC	CASTSSASYEQYF
TRBD2	TRBV19	TRBJ2-1	-	TGTGCCAGTAGTATCGGGACTAGCGGAACGTACAATGAGCAGTTCTTC	CASSIGTSGTYNEQFF
-	TRBV23-1	TRBJ1-1	-	TGCGCCAGCAGTCAATCCTTAAGGGGTGCTGAAGCTTTCTTT	CASSQSLRGAEAFF
-	TRBV6-5	TRBJ2-7	-	TGTGCCAGCAGCGGAGACCCGACGGTTTCCTACGAGCAGTACTTC	CASSGDPTVSYEQYF
TRBD2	TRBV30	TRBJ2-1	-	TGTGCCTGTAACGCGGGACTAAGCTCCTACAATGAGCAGTTCTTC	CACNAGLSSYNEQFF
-	TRBV28	TRBJ1-2	-	TGTGCCAGCAGAATACCTCAGGGTGGGGCGGGGGGCTACACCTTC	CASRIPQGGAGGYTF
TRBD2	TRBV19	TRBJ2-6	-	TGTGCCAGTAGCCCCTATGGAACCTCGGGACTAGCGGGAATCTCTGGGGCCAACGTCCTGACTTTC	CASSPYGTSGLAGISGANVLTF
TRBD2	TRBV7-9	TRBJ2-1	-	TGTGCCAGCAGCTTAGGCGGGAGCTACAATGAGCAGTTCTTC	CASSLGGSYNEQFF
TRBD1	TRBV18	TRBJ2-2	-	TGTGCCAGCTCACCGGGACAGGGGTCCGTCGGGGAGCTGTTTTTT	CASSPGQGSVGELFF
-	TRBV12-5	TRBJ2-1	-	TGTGCTAGTGGTCCAGGGTACAATGAGCAGTTCTTC	CASGPGYNEQFF
-	TRBV27	TRBJ1-1	once	TGTGCCAGCAGTTTCGGGGGGCGCGAAGAGGACACTGAAGCTTTCTTT	CASSFGGREEDTEAFF
-	TRBV28	TRBJ1-2	-	TGTGCCAGCAAGGAACAGGGAAACTATGGCTACACCTTC	CASKEQGNYGYTF
-	TRBV7-9	TRBJ2-3	-	TGTGCCAGCAGAAATATAACGGGAACAGATACGCAGTATTTT	CASRNITGTDTQYF
-	TRBV10-1	TRBJ2-3	once	TGCGCCAGCAGTGACGGACAGCGGAGAGATACGCAGTATTTT	CASSDGQRRDTQYF
TRBD1	TRBV4-2	TRBJ1-1	few	TGTGCCAGCAGCCAGACTGATGACAGGGGCACTGAAGCTTTCTTT	CASSQTDDRGTEAFF
TRBD1	TRBV5-4	TRBJ2-7	-	TGTGCCAGCAGCTTGAGCTTTGGGACAGGGGGTTCCTACGAGCAGTACTTC	CASSLSFGTGGSYEQYF
TRBD1	TRBV12-5	TRBJ1-6	-	TGTGCTAGTGGTTTGGAAGTGGGACAGGGGACCCATAATTCACCCCTCCACTTT	CASGLEVGQGTHNSPLHF
-	TRBV6-6	TRBJ2-1	-	TGTGCCAGCAGTTACTCGAGGACTTACAATGAGCAGTTCTTC	CASSYSRTYNEQFF
TRBD1	TRBV13	TRBJ2-2	-	TGTGCCAGCAGCTTAAGGACAGGGGGCACCGGGGAGCTGTTTTTT	CASSLRTGGTGELFF
-	TRBV21-1	TRBJ2-1	-	TGTGCCAGCAGCAAGGTTAGCGACTACAATGAGCAGTTCTTC	CASSKVSDYNEQFF
-	TRBV5-4	TRBJ1-5	-	TGTGCCAGCAGCCCCGACAGGAGCAATCAGCCCCAGCATTTT	CASSPDRSNQPQHF
-	TRBV7-6	TRBJ1-3	-	TGTGCCAGCAGCCCAGGTGTTTCTGGAAACACCATATATTTT	CASSPGVSGNTIYF
TRBD2	TRBV29-1	TRBJ2-3	-	TGCAGCGTTGAATACCCCCGGGACAGGGAAAAGACTAGCGGGAGGATTAGGACAGATACGCAGTATTTT	CSVEYPRDREKTSGRIRTDTQYF
-	TRBV5-1	TRBJ2-7	-	TGCGCCAGCAGCTTGTCTAGCGCCCCCAACGAGCAGTACTTC	CASSLSSAPNEQYF
-	TRBV15	TRBJ1-5	-	TGTGCCACCAGCAAAAGACAGGTCCTTTGGGGCGATAGCAATCAGCCCCAGCATTTT	CATSKRQVLWGDSNQPQHF
TRBD2	TRBV18	TRBJ2-3	-	TGTGCCAGCTCACCAGCCGCGGGGAGGGACACAGATACGCAGTATTTT	CASSPAAGRDTDTQYF
-	TRBV30	TRBJ2-5	-	TGTGCCTGGAGTGTACAGGGTCGGGAGACCCAGTACTTC	CAWSVQGRETQYF
TRBD1	TRBV27	TRBJ2-1	-	TGTGCCAGCAGTTTGGGGACAGGGTGGGGTGGCAATGAGCAGTTCTTC	CASSLGTGWGGNEQFF
TRBD1	TRBV5-1	TRBJ2-7	-	TGCGCCAGCAGCGAGGGACAGGGGTTGAGGGGCGAGCAGTACTTC	CASSEGQGLRGEQYF
TRBD2	TRBV10-3	TRBJ2-3	-	TGTGCCATCAGTGAGTCGATGGCTAGCGGGAGCACAGATACGCAGTATTTT	CAISESMASGSTDTQYF
-	TRBV21-1	TRBJ1-4	-	TGTGCCAGCAGCTCCCCCGGAACGCACGGGGGGGCTAATGAAAAACTGTTTTTT	CASSSPGTHGGANEKLFF
TRBD2	TRBV29-1	TRBJ2-7	-	TGCAGCGTTGATCGAGTGTTAGCGGGAGCCTACGAGCAGTACTTC	CSVDRVLAGAYEQYF
TRBD2	TRBV6-5	TRBJ2-3	-	TGTGCCAGCAGTTACGGTAGCGGGAATGGACGGGATACGCAGTATTTT	CASSYGSGNGRDTQYF
TRBD2	TRBV27	TRBJ2-1	-	TGTGCCAGCACGCCTCTAGCGGGAGGCCACAGGGTTGAGCAGTTCTTC	CASTPLAGGHRVEQFF
TRBD1	TRBV5-1	TRBJ2-2	-	TGCGCCAGCAGCCCCGGGACAGGGGGACTTACCGGGGAGCTGTTTTTT	CASSPGTGGLTGELFF
TRBD1	TRBV7-2	TRBJ2-7	-	TGTGCCAGCAGCGGTACCGGGACAGAGTCCTACGAGCAGTACTTC	CASSGTGTESYEQYF
-	TRBV10-3	TRBJ2-5	-	TGTGCCATCAGGTCCCGAGAAGAGACCCAGTACTTC	CAIRSREETQYF
-	TRBV2	TRBJ2-5	-	TGTGCCAGCAGTTCGCCTACTAGAATCGAAGAGACCCAGTACTTC	CASSSPTRIEETQYF
-	TRBV6-5	TRBJ1-3	-	TGTGCCAGCTGGCCAGCGCCCGGAAACACCATATATTTT	CASWPAPGNTIYF
TRBD1	TRBV6-5	TRBJ2-7	-	TGTGCCAGCAGTGAGGACAGGGGATCCTACGAGCAGTACTTC	CASSEDRGSYEQYF